The clone carrying this T cell receptor (beta chain) was seen more than once but under ten times. This sample stems from a study of CD8+CD57+ T cells in acquired aplastic anemia. Study information: Sorted cells (CD4+ and CD8+) yielded DNA amounts that averaged approximately 3.1 ug.

CDR3 length equals 15 residues. The germline V and J ends were trimmed by 2 bases and 7 bases, with 14 bases remaining between them. Per the germline V gene, CDR1 is MGHDK and CDR2 is SYGVNS. The use of genomic DNA as template underpinned the TCR beta VDJ and CDR3 profiling. TCRdb used MiXCR to reprocess the reads, holding one entry per CDR3 protein. The sample includes roughly 250,000 distinct CDR3 sequences, around 82% of them seen just once. Patients chosen for sequencing had shown CD8+CD57+ cell expansion by flow cytometry. The sequenced material came from sorted CD4+, CD8+, or CD8+CD57+ T cells (not recorded which) from PBMCs. This TCR was recovered from a human donor with aplastic anemia. This chain uses TRBV25-1 with TRBJ1-4, with TRBD1 as a possible D gene (6 bases). As DNA, the CDR3 is TGTGCCAGCAGTGAACCTGGCGGGGGGCTTGAAAAACTGTTTTTT. This sequence encodes CASSEPGGGLEKLFF.